The T cell receptor (beta chain) described here comes from a study of identifying expanded T cells in peripheral blood. Whole-study findings and limits: Over around two and four weeks, about 16.4 and 19 clones changed, versus roughly 1.2 between replicates.

Clones were sequenced by immunoSEQ multiplex PCR, and TCRdb holds only the in-frame ones, with some missing. Of about 100,000 clones detected, about 87% appear once; the ten largest clones hold 5.5%. Of note for this clone: Its matching antigen is unknown.

This clonotype was sampled from a person aged 18 to 70 in good health. Sequenced material: blood.

The CDR3 is CASSLPSRGAGGELFF. The CDR3 nucleotides are TGTGCCAGCAGCTTACCCTCCAGGGGTGCCGGCGGGGAGCTGTTTTTT. The chain joins TRBV7-6 to TRBJ2-2, with D possibly matching TRBD1 (6 bases). CDR3 length: 16 residues. The germline CDR1 and CDR2 sequences are SGHVS and FNYEAQ. V lost 2 bases to trimming and J lost 7 bases, with 17 bases between them.